Included here is one TCR beta chain sequence, with context. As yet, its antigen is unknown. These data originate in a study of T cells in Graves' hyperthyroidism and ophthalmopathy. For the diagnoses, clinical symptoms, serum thyroxine and TRAb, thyroid ultrasound and orbital computed tomography were used. What was amplified from RNA transcripts were TCR beta CDR3 regions. RT-PCR in the first round (using the HTBI primer set) targeted the TCR CDR3. TCRdb analysed the multiplex PCR reads with MiXCR anew, one entry per CDR3 protein. The top ten clones hold around 17% of a sample with 540,000 or so distinct CDR3 sequences, 46% of them seen once. Overall study findings and caveats: Ophthalmopathy, which appeared later, was predicted by the model a median about 6.8 months before onset. Most thyroid clonotypes expanded above 0.001 appeared in blood too.

V gave up 4 bases and J gave up 0 bases; unmatched junction bases: 9. The CDR3 contains 20 residues. The germline V gene has CDR1 KGHDR and CDR2 SFDVKD. Sequenced material: peripheral blood or thyroid tissue (not recorded which). The TCR comes from an adult woman with Graves' disease, either hyperthyroidism or ophthalmopathy (not recorded which). The genes are TRBV24-1 and TRBJ2-2, with 14 bases matching TRBD2. The CDR3 loop reads CATSDTRLAGGPTNTGELFF. For the CDR3, the DNA is TGTGCCACCAGTGACACAAGACTAGCGGGAGGGCCAACGAACACCGGGGAGCTGTTTTTT.